This TCR beta chain was sequenced in a study of T cell responses to AZD1222 COVID-19 vaccine. Study observations and caveats: Possibly, clonal diversity was underestimated; donors were largely white British and included more females. Seropositivity was recorded at baseline in only a handful of AZD1222 recipients. The peak T cell response came first, and repertoires were sampled only after it.

The CDR3 sequence is 19 residues long. Germline V gives CDR1 WNHNN, CDR2 SYGVQD (reference sequence). After removal of 0 bases from V and 3 bases from J, the junction contained 10 bases not matched to a gene. Method: immunoSEQ multiplex PCR; TCRdb's copy keeps in-frame clones and lacks some. The sample has about 140,000 clones; 80% to 90% are singletons. Turning to this clone: The antigen is unknown.

The material sequenced was peripheral blood, taken on day 0 of AZD1222 vaccination. This clonotype was obtained from an adult in good health. The gene calls are TRBV10-1 and TRBJ2-1, with 11 bases that match TRBD2. The CDR3 here is CASSESNSASGRIYNEQFF. In nucleotides, the CDR3 is TGCGCCAGCAGTGAGTCGAATTCGGCTAGCGGGAGGATCTACAATGAGCAGTTCTTC.